The 5 T cell receptor beta chains below come from one sample, sequenced in a study of early T cells in non-severe SARS-CoV-2 infection. One entry per CDR3 protein, called by TCRdb with MiXCR from the 5' RACE reads. The sample holds over 50,000 distinct CDR3 sequences; 10% to 15% are singletons and the top ten take 2.5% to 3.5%. Sequenced input: whole blood. These receptors all come from an adult who was a healthcare worker with PCR-confirmed SARS-CoV-2 infection or an uninfected control (not recorded which).

The rearrangement links TRBV3-1 to TRBJ1-1, with TRBD1 identical over 7 bases. V gave up 2 bases and J gave up 6 bases; unmatched junction bases: 12. The CDR3 runs to 16 residues. The V gene's germline CDR1 is LGHDT and CDR2 YNNKEL (reference sequence). The CDR3 loop is CASSQPGRGLGAEAFF. The CDR3 DNA is TGTGCCAGCAGCCAACCCGGCAGGGGGTTAGGTGCTGAAGCTTTCTTT.

In this sample, this clonotype turned up many times. The V and J genes are TRBV28 and TRBJ2-6, with a tentative D call TRBD1 (6 bases). Between the trimmed V and J ends, which lost 3 bases and 4 bases, there was a span of 19 bases. CDR1 is MDHEN, CDR2 SYDVKM, per germline. The CDR3 has 18 amino acids. The CDR3 DNA reads TGTGCCAGCAGTTTTGGGGGCACCATGGCCCGCGGGGCCAACGTCCTGACTTTC. It is translated as CASSFGGTMARGANVLTF.

This clonotype was recorded a few times. The rearrangement links TRBV9 to TRBJ1-2; D remains unclear. The ends were cut back, 0 bases at V and 4 bases at J, with 13 bases in the middle. This CDR3 is 15 amino acids long. In germline, CDR1 is SGDLS, CDR2 YYNGEE. DNA for the CDR3: TGTGCCAGCAGCGTAGGGGCAGCGACCCTCTATGGCTACACCTTC. Amino acid sequence: CASSVGAATLYGYTF.

In this sample, this clonotype turned up a few times. The V call is TRBV14, the J call TRBJ2-1; possibly TRBD1 or TRBD2 for D (5 bases each). V was shortened by 0 bases and J by 10 bases, with 10 bases between the two germline ends. CDR1 SGHDN and CDR2 FVKESK come from the germline V gene. CDR3 length: 13 residues. CDR3 sequence (DNA): TGTGCCAGCAGCCAAGATCGGTGGGACGAGCAGTTCTTC. Encoded protein: CASSQDRWDEQFF.

The rearrangement uses TRBV29-1 and TRBJ2-1; possible D gene TRBD2, 6 bases. Between the trimmed V and J ends, which lost 4 bases and 0 bases, there was a span of 13 bases. CDR1 and CDR2 from the germline V gene are SQVTM and ANQGSEA. The CDR3 runs to 15 residues. CDR3 in amino acids: CSVGRLGSSYNEQFF. Here the CDR3 DNA reads TGCAGCGTTGGGCGACTAGGGAGCTCCTACAATGAGCAGTTCTTC.